A selection of T cell receptor beta chains follows, all from one sample in a study of cytomegalovirus exposure and HLA in healthy donors. Generated by immunoSEQ multiplex PCR, the TCRdb table keeps only in-frame clones and is missing some. The profile shows approximately 150,000 clones, around four fifths of them singletons. Material: PBMCs. The receptors stem from a man aged 30 to 45 in good health and CMV-seropositive. Both conserved end residues are part of each CDR3. D genes are given only for firm matches. Clone size, where shown, is once, few, many, or a class for clones that have expanded.

>TRBJ2-1|TRBD1|TRBV4-1|.
CASSRTGTGVLIVHEQFF
TGCGCCAGCAGCCGTACCGGGACAGGGGTTTTAATTGTCCATGAGCAGTTCTTC
>TRBJ1-1|.|TRBV6-6|.
CASSRVNTEAFF
TGTGCCAGCAGTAGAGTGAACACTGAAGCTTTCTTT
>TRBJ2-7|TRBD2|TRBV7-2|.
CASSLRRGVNYEQYF
TGTGCCAGCAGCTTAAGGCGGGGGGTAAACTACGAGCAGTACTTC
>TRBJ1-1|.|TRBV14|.
CASSHAGRRTEAFF
TGTGCCAGCAGCCATGCAGGGAGGCGCACTGAAGCTTTCTTT
>TRBJ1-5|TRBD1|TRBV5-1|.
CASSQTGGRNQPQHF
TGCGCCAGCAGCCAGACAGGGGGCCGGAATCAGCCCCAGCATTTT
>TRBJ2-7|TRBD1|TRBV18|many
CASSPRQDRPYEQYF
TGTGCCAGCTCACCTCGGCAGGACAGGCCCTACGAGCAGTACTTC
>TRBJ2-7|TRBD1|TRBV13|.
CASSFRDRHYEQYF
TGTGCCAGCAGCTTCCGGGACAGACACTACGAGCAGTACTTC
>TRBJ2-7|TRBD2|TRBV7-8|.
CASSSLAGETYEQYF
TGTGCCAGCAGCTCCCTAGCGGGGGAAACCTACGAGCAGTACTTC
>TRBJ1-3|.|TRBV11-3|.
CASSLADSYSGNTIYF
TGTGCCAGCAGCTTAGCGGACAGCTACTCTGGAAACACCATATATTTT
>TRBJ2-5|TRBD2|TRBV20-1|.
CSVAGEETQYF
TGCAGTGTAGCGGGCGAAGAGACCCAGTACTTC
>TRBJ2-1|.|TRBV7-3|.
CASSALATNNEQFF
TGTGCCAGCAGCGCGCTAGCGACGAACAATGAGCAGTTCTTC